This entry concerns a single TCR beta chain. For TCR beta, libraries came from iRepertoire HTBI primers and Arm-PCR of CDR3 regions. TCRdb redid the calling of the multiplex PCR reads with MiXCR, one entry per CDR3 protein. The sample lists more than 450,000 distinct CDR3 sequences, roughly 15% occurring once. The sample comes from a study of regulatory T cells in long-lasting Graves disease. On the study more broadly: The antithyroid drugs taken by newly diagnosed Graves' patients had been used for under 3 months.

Indicated time point: newly diagnosed GD, antithyroid drugs for less than 3 months. The TCR library used RNA extracted from PBMCs. A volume of 7 to 9.5 milliliters of peripheral blood was collected in EDTA tubes. CDR1 and CDR2 (germline): SNHLY, FYNNEI. This CDR3 is built from 15 residues. V lost 0 bases and J 2 bases, leaving 11 bases between the germline ends. These same data were also listed under a study on T cells in Graves' hyperthyroidism and ophthalmopathy. That report adds: RT-PCR in the first round (using the HTBI primer set) targeted the TCR CDR3.

The TCR comes from a man in his forties or fifties with Graves disease. This sequence joins TRBV2 and TRBJ2-7; TRBD2 is a possible D gene (7 bases). This specimen consisted of peripheral blood mononuclear cells (PBMCs), obtained at new diagnosis, from a patient treated with antithyroid drugs. The CDR3 protein is CASSEAGGPPYEQYF. CDR3 bases: TGTGCCAGCAGTGAAGCCGGGGGGCCCCCCTACGAGCAGTACTTC.